The 9 T cell receptor beta chains in this list originate from one sample, sequenced in a study of T cells in narcolepsy. Sequenced by immunoSEQ multiplex PCR; TCRdb stores in-frame clones only, minus some. There are 35,000 to 40,000 clones in the sample; over 75% occur only once, and 1.6% lies in the top ten. Material for sequencing was CD45RA- memory CD4+ T cells from PBMCs. These receptors came from a human donor with narcolepsy.

V and J are TRBV9 and TRBJ2-2, with 7 positions matching TRBD1. V shed 4 bases, J shed 4 bases, and the junction held 10 bases outside the gene matches. This CDR3 comprises 16 residues. Germline CDR1 reads SGDLS; CDR2 reads YYNGEE. CDR3 sequence (DNA): TGTGCCAGCAGCCTTTCCGGGACAGTCCTCACCGGGGAGCTGTTTTTT. Residues: CASSLSGTVLTGELFF.

The chain couples TRBV4-3 to TRBJ1-2, with D perhaps matching TRBD1 (5 bases). Germline loops: CDR1 LGHNA, CDR2 YSLEER. The CDR3 has 16 residues. Between the trimmed V and J ends, which lost 0 bases and 6 bases, there was a span of 17 bases. The CDR3 loop is CASSQDRTAGSDGYTF. The CDR3 region has the DNA TGCGCCAGCAGCCAAGATAGAACCGCAGGGTCGGATGGCTACACCTTC.

The chain employs TRBV7-2 and TRBJ2-5; 8 bases are a match to TRBD2. In germline, CDR1 is SGHTA, CDR2 FQGNSA. V lost 5 bases and J lost 5; bases outside the gene matches: 16. This CDR3 spans 17 amino acids. The CDR3 coding sequence is TGTGCCAGCAGCCGCCCAAGCGGGGGCCCCTCCAGGGAGACCCAGTACTTC. This sequence encodes CASSRPSGGPSRETQYF.

The rearrangement joins TRBV14 to TRBJ2-3; either TRBD1 or TRBD2 may fit D (5 bases each). Trimming removed 4 bases at V and 6 bases at J, with 14 bases between. Germline V gene data show CDR1 as SGHDN and CDR2 as FVKESK. The CDR3 extends over 14 amino acids. CDR3 loop: CASSLRDRPDTQYF. The CDR3 DNA is TGTGCCAGCAGCCTTCGGGACCGGCCCGATACGCAGTATTTT.

The chain recombines TRBV5-5 with TRBJ1-6; unclear D gene. The V end lost 0 bases, the J end lost 14 bases, and 6 bases lay between the germline ends. This CDR3 contains 11 residues. The germline gives CDR1 SGHKS, CDR2 YYEKEE (reference sequence). CDR3 loop: CASSLAQSLHF. The CDR3 nucleotides read TGTGCCAGCAGCTTGGCCCAGTCCCTCCACTTT.

The V gene is TRBV18, the J gene TRBJ2-5, with no clear D. Germline lookup yields CDR1 KGHSH and CDR2 LQKENI. The CDR3 spans 14 residues. The V gene lost 3 bases and the J gene lost 5 bases, with 13 bases spanning the gap. DNA of the CDR3: TGTGCCAGCTCACCCGCAGCGCAAAGGGAGACCCAGTACTTC. Amino acid sequence: CASSPAAQRETQYF.

The J gene is TRBJ1-2, the V gene TRBV7-9, with D unclear. Germline loops: CDR1 SEHNR, CDR2 FQNEAQ (reference sequence). Trimming cost V 5 bases and J 0 bases, with 16 bases left between them. The CDR3 has 16 amino acids. The CDR3 region has the DNA TGTGCCAGCAGCCGGACGGAACCCATAACTAACTATGGCTACACCTTC. It is translated as CASSRTEPITNYGYTF.

This rearrangement joins TRBV29-1 to TRBJ2-3; 13 bases map to TRBD2. The V segment lost 7 bases and the J segment 4 bases; nucleotides outside the gene matches: 5. CDR3 length: 14 amino acids. Germline-derived CDR1 and CDR2 are SQVTM and ANQGSEA. CDR3 coding DNA: TGCAGCGCCGCCACTAGCGGGGGGGCAGATACGCAGTATTTT. Translating gives CSAATSGGADTQYF.

The rearrangement links TRBV10-1 to TRBJ2-2; D gene uncertain. V was trimmed by 1 base and J by 2 bases, leaving 8 bases between them. Looked up from germline, CDR1 is WNHNN and CDR2 is SYGVQD (reference sequence). CDR3 size: 15 residues. CDR3 amino acids: CASSELKGNTGELFF. The CDR3 region has the DNA TGCGCCAGCAGTGAGTTAAAGGGTAACACCGGGGAGCTGTTTTTT.